Here is one T cell receptor beta chain with its context. The sample comes from a study of blood T cell repertoires in COVID-19. V lost 4 bases and J 4 bases, leaving 4 bases between the germline ends. There are 11 residues in the CDR3. This table comes from immunoSEQ multiplex PCR, and its TCRdb copy is limited to in-frame clones, with some not included. Of about 170,000 clones in the sample, approximately 80% were seen once. The clonotype comes from a woman older than 75 with COVID-19, enrolled during active disease. V and J are TRBV5-3 and TRBJ2-3; D not resolved. TRBV5-3 is assigned to the ORF class and has an uncertain function. The sequencing sample was made of peripheral blood. CDR3 DNA sequence: TGTGCCAGAAGCGAGCCAGATACGCAGTATTTT. Its protein is CARSEPDTQYF.